This T cell receptor beta chain originates from a study of CD8 T cells in ankylosing spondylitis. One entry per CDR3 protein, called by TCRdb with MiXCR from the 5' RACE reads. The table records about 540,000 distinct CDR3 sequences, about 13% of them present only once. As to this clonotype: The target antigen is unknown.

General study findings and limits: The study identified a TCR beta motif of roughly eight highly homologous variants that appeared characteristic of ankylosing spondylitis blood. Within matched ankylosing spondylitis synovial fluid, disease-linked clones were reportedly significantly enriched.

Germline V gene data show CDR1 as SGHTA and CDR2 as FQGNSA. The CDR3 runs 15 residues. V was clipped by 3 bases and J by 8 bases; unmatched bases: 5. Sequenced material: blood, either unsorted or a sorted T cell fraction (not recorded which). The receptor's source is a male donor with ankylosing spondylitis. The chain uses TRBV7-2 and TRBJ2-1; TRBD1 agrees at 12 bases. In DNA, the CDR3 is TGTGCCAGCAGCTTGGGACAGGGGGCGTATTATGAGCAGTTCTTC. Its translation is CASSLGQGAYYEQFF.